This TCR beta chain was found in a study of response to subunit inactivated influenza vaccine. With regard to this clonotype: Its antigen is unknown.

TCRdb fed the RT-PCR reads into MiXCR, producing one record per CDR3 protein. The data contain about 530,000 distinct CDR3 sequences, 10% to 15% of them singletons. V was clipped by 5 bases and J by 6 bases; unmatched bases: 12. This CDR3 has 16 amino acids. Germline CDR1 and CDR2: DFQATT and SNEGSKA (reference sequence). General study points: Few new T cells, the authors suggested, are recruited by each seasonal influenza vaccination.

The chain recombines TRBV20-1 with TRBJ1-6, with 8 nucleotides matching TRBD1. Sequences were derived from PBMCs from blood, sampled roughly 46 days after vaccination. This TCR derives from a man between 50 and 59 years old who received an inactivated influenza vaccine. DNA of the CDR3: TGCAGTGCTCCGAGCCTTCAGGGGGCTTCTAATTCACCCCTCCACTTT. It is translated as CSAPSLQGASNSPLHF.